Below, one TCR beta chain is given with its context. The antigen remains undetermined. In the PCR, 60 Vbeta and 13 Jbeta primers were used. Profiling relied on immunoSEQ multiplex PCR, and the TCRdb table lists in-frame clones only, not all of them. The data show 100,000 to 120,000 clones, 65% to 80% seen once. Trimming removed 6 bases from V and 4 bases from J; junction bases left unmatched: 8. CDR1 SNHLY and CDR2 FYNNEI come from the germline V gene. The CDR3 covers 14 residues. The sample belongs to a study of cytomegalovirus exposure and HLA in healthy donors. Whole-study results and caveats: Sequencing likely generated an artifact that appeared as a cluster of highly shared sequence variants. According to a later analysis, donors in an Asian-associated ancestry cluster reportedly had fewer N-insertions than the roughly 660-donor mean.

The chain couples TRBV2 to TRBJ1-2; TRBD1 aligns across 7 bases. What was sequenced was PBMCs. The sequence derives from a man between 25 and 39 years old in good health and CMV-seropositive. The CDR3 bases are TGTGCCAGCAGAGGGGACAGCAACAGCTATGGCTACACCTTC. It encodes CASRGDSNSYGYTF.